The 21 T cell receptor beta chains given below trace back to one sample, sequenced in a study of Ad26.COV2.S vaccination and SARS-CoV-2 variants. Data came from immunoSEQ multiplex PCR; TCRdb stores just in-frame clones and leaves some out. The sample has 300,000 to 350,000 clones; around 88% are singletons. Noted treatment: roughly 20 received Ad26.COV2.S at low or high dose, single or two shots; several received placebo; per-sample allocation not given. Day 63 after the first injection of vaccine or placebo was the sampling time. The sequencing here drew on peripheral blood, taken in a trial of Ad26.COV2.S vaccine versus placebo. These receptors originate from a person aged 18-65 years who received the Ad26.COV2.S COVID-19 vaccine or a placebo.

This rearrangement joins TRBV10-3 to TRBJ2-5; 9 positions match TRBD2. Germline lookup yields CDR1 ENHRY and CDR2 SYGVKD. CDR3 length equals 18 residues. Trimming cost V 1 base and J 1 base; bases outside gene matches: 10. In nucleotides, the CDR3 is TGTGCCATCAGTGAGTTTATTAGCGGGGGACCCTCCCAAGAGACCCAGTACTTC. It yields the protein CAISEFISGGPSQETQYF.

This chain connects TRBV28 to TRBJ1-3; 7 bases fit TRBD1. The germline V gene has CDR1 MDHEN and CDR2 SYDVKM. The CDR3 runs to 15 residues. The junction had 5 bases not matched to a gene; V was cut back by 6 bases and J by 0 bases. The CDR3 reads CASSWTGPSGNTIYF. As DNA, the CDR3 is TGTGCCAGCAGCTGGACAGGCCCCTCTGGAAACACCATATATTTT.

The V and J genes are TRBV28 and TRBJ1-4; unclear D gene. Trimming stripped 5 bases from V and 8 bases from J, with 9 bases between. The CDR3 is made up of 12 amino acids. Per the germline V gene, CDR1 is MDHEN and CDR2 is SYDVKM. The CDR3 reads CASSLVGEKLFF. The CDR3 DNA follows: TGTGCCAGCAGTCTGGTAGGGGAAAAACTGTTTTTT.

The chain uses TRBV24-1 and TRBJ2-5, with unresolved D. This CDR3 is 16 amino acids long. The ends were cut back, 6 bases at V and 1 base at J, with 17 bases in the middle. The germline V gene encodes CDR1 KGHDR and CDR2 SFDVKD. For the CDR3, the DNA is TGTGCCACCAGTACTTCAGAAACTCTTCCCCAAGAGACCCAGTACTTC. It codes for CATSTSETLPQETQYF.

The gene calls are TRBV19 and TRBJ1-5; TRBD1 matches 7 bases. Trimming removed 5 bases from V and 0 bases from J; junction bases left unmatched: 4. Germline-derived CDR1 and CDR2 are LNHDA and SQIVND (reference sequence). The CDR3 runs to 15 residues. CDR3 region: CASSARDSSNQPQHF. Written as DNA, the CDR3 is TGTGCCAGTAGTGCCCGGGACAGTAGCAATCAGCCCCAGCATTTT.

The chain has TRBV5-1 and TRBJ1-3; D remains unclear. Germline V gene lookup returns CDR1 SGHRS and CDR2 YFSETQ. This CDR3 is built from 15 residues. The V end lost 4 bases, the J end lost 0 bases, and 11 bases lay between the germline ends. CDR3 sequence (DNA): TGCGCCAGCAGCCCCAGACAAAACTCTGGAAACACCATATATTTT. It yields the protein CASSPRQNSGNTIYF.

The V call is TRBV11-2, the J call TRBJ2-5; 9 bases agree with TRBD2. CDR3 length equals 15 residues. The V segment lost 1 base and the J segment 4 bases; nucleotides outside the gene matches: 4. Germline lookup yields CDR1 SGHAT and CDR2 FQNNGV. CDR3: CASSLAAGGLETQYF. The CDR3, as DNA: TGTGCCAGCAGCTTAGCTGCGGGAGGGCTAGAGACCCAGTACTTC. The variable domain in full, completed from reference TRBV11-2 and TRBJ2-5, reads EAGVAQSPRYKIIEKRQSVAFWCNPISGHATLYWYQQILGQGPKLLIQFQNNGVVDDSQLPKDRFSAERLKGVDSTLKIQPAKLEDSAVYLCASSLAAGGLETQYFGPGTRLLVL.

The gene calls are TRBV28 and TRBJ2-1; D call uncertain. The CDR3 loop spans 14 amino acids. Deletions cut 8 bases from V and 0 bases from J, with 11 bases between. Germline loops: CDR1 MDHEN, CDR2 SYDVKM. The CDR3 protein is CASLSPASYNEQFF. The DNA for the CDR3 is TGTGCCAGCCTCAGCCCAGCCTCCTACAATGAGCAGTTCTTC.

The CDR3 reads CASTKQQGAIEKLFF. The CDR3 coding sequence is TGTGCCAGCACCAAACAACAGGGGGCTATAGAAAAACTGTTTTTT. The chain joins TRBV7-9 to TRBJ1-4, with TRBD1 matching 9 bases. The germline V gene encodes CDR1 SEHNR and CDR2 FQNEAQ (reference sequence). The V segment lost 7 bases and the J segment 8 bases; nucleotides outside the gene matches: 11. This CDR3 is built from 15 residues.

The chain has TRBV2 and TRBJ2-7, with 9 nucleotides matching TRBD1. Germline V CDR1 and CDR2: SNHLY, FYNNEI. Trimming removed 5 bases from V and 5 bases from J; junction bases left unmatched: 10. This CDR3 has 15 amino acids. The CDR3: CASSMLQGAIHEQYF. CDR3 bases: TGTGCCAGCAGTATGTTACAGGGGGCCATCCACGAGCAGTACTTC.

The genes are TRBV7-8 and TRBJ1-1; TRBD1 matches 7 bases. CDR3 size: 16 residues. CDR1 SGHVS and CDR2 FQNEAQ come from the germline V gene. Trimming at V came to 4 bases and at J to 1 base, leaving 9 bases not matched to a gene. The CDR3 region is CASSSSTGAGNTEAFF. The DNA for the CDR3 is TGTGCCAGCAGCTCCAGTACAGGGGCCGGGAACACTGAAGCTTTCTTT.

The chain uses TRBV28 and TRBJ2-3; 8 nucleotides line up with TRBD2. The CDR3 has 17 residues. Trimming removed 5 bases from V and 1 base from J; junction bases left unmatched: 11. Germline CDR1 reads MDHEN; CDR2 reads SYDVKM. CDR3 nucleotides: TGTGCCAGCAGTAGATCTAGCGGGTTATTGGGCACAGATACGCAGTATTTT. Translated: CASSRSSGLLGTDTQYF.

The chain uses TRBV4-3 and TRBJ1-4; D call uncertain. Trimming cost V 1 base and J 9 bases, with 12 bases left between them. This CDR3 has 14 residues. From germline, CDR1 is LGHNA and CDR2 YSLEER. CDR3 loop: CASSQGQSVKKLFF. CDR3 DNA sequence: TGCGCCAGCAGCCAAGGCCAGTCGGTTAAAAAACTGTTTTTT.

V is TRBV7-2 and J is TRBJ2-5; D perhaps matches TRBD2 (7 bases). Germline V gives CDR1 SGHTA, CDR2 FQGNSA. The CDR3 length is 17 residues. The V end lost 2 bases, the J end lost 3 bases, and 19 bases lay between the germline ends. The CDR3 DNA is TGTGCCAGCAGCTTACGGGGGCTAGCGGTCCAGAAAGAGACCCAGTACTTC. Its protein is CASSLRGLAVQKETQYF.

A single count supports this clone. CDR3 bases: TGCAAGATGAACTATGGCTACACCTTC. It is translated as CKMNYGYTF. The chain recombines TRBV20-1 with TRBJ1-2; D is undetermined. Germline V gene sequence: CDR1 DFQATT, CDR2 SNEGSKA (reference sequence). The CDR3 has 9 amino acids.

CDR3 residues: CASSALVGTEAFF. The DNA of the CDR3 is TGTGCCAGCAGTGCCTTAGTTGGGACTGAAGCTTTCTTT. The rearrangement joins TRBV2 to TRBJ1-1; the D is unclear. CDR1 is SNHLY, CDR2 FYNNEI, per germline. CDR3 length: 13 residues. Trimming pared 4 bases from V and 5 bases from J, leaving 11 bases between.

The chain links TRBV9 to TRBJ1-1; D is unresolved. V lost 4 bases to trimming and J lost 5 bases, with 15 bases between them. The CDR3 is 14 amino acids. Germline CDR1 reads SGDLS; CDR2 reads YYNGEE. CDR3 sequence: CASSFTGEETEAFF. Here the CDR3 DNA reads TGTGCCAGCAGCTTTACCGGGGAAGAGACTGAAGCTTTCTTT.

The chain recombines TRBV2 with TRBJ1-5; a possible D gene is TRBD1 (6 bases). Trimming shortened V by 5 bases and J by 5 bases, and 13 bases separated the two germline ends. The germline V gene encodes CDR1 SNHLY and CDR2 FYNNEI. This CDR3 spans 14 amino acids. The DNA for the CDR3 is TGTGCCAGCAGTTTACAGGGAGGATATCAGCCCCAGCATTTT. Amino acid sequence: CASSLQGGYQPQHF.

V gene TRBV7-8 combines with J gene TRBJ2-7, with 13 bases matching TRBD2. In germline, CDR1 is SGHVS, CDR2 FQNEAQ. There are 16 residues in the CDR3. With 0 bases clipped from V and 6 bases from J, the junction kept 5 bases outside the gene matches. The CDR3 protein is CASSLALAGGPAEQYF. CDR3 nucleotides: TGTGCCAGCAGCTTAGCACTAGCGGGAGGGCCGGCCGAGCAGTACTTC.

The gene calls are TRBV4-3 and TRBJ2-1; unclear D gene. V lost 0 bases and J 4 bases, leaving 7 bases between the germline ends. From germline, CDR1 is LGHNA and CDR2 YSLEER. The CDR3 length is 14 residues. CDR3 sequence (DNA): TGCGCCAGCAGCCAAGACGGCCTTTACAATGAGCAGTTCTTC. Its protein is CASSQDGLYNEQFF.

The CDR3: CASSPDRAAGYTF. The CDR3 DNA is TGTGCCAGCTCCCCCGACAGGGCGGCTGGCTACACCTTC. The chain carries TRBV18 and TRBJ1-2, with 7 bases that match TRBD1. Trimming took 6 bases from V and 7 from J; bases not matched to a gene: 8. CDR1 is KGHSH and CDR2 is LQKENI in the germline V gene. The CDR3 totals 13 residues.